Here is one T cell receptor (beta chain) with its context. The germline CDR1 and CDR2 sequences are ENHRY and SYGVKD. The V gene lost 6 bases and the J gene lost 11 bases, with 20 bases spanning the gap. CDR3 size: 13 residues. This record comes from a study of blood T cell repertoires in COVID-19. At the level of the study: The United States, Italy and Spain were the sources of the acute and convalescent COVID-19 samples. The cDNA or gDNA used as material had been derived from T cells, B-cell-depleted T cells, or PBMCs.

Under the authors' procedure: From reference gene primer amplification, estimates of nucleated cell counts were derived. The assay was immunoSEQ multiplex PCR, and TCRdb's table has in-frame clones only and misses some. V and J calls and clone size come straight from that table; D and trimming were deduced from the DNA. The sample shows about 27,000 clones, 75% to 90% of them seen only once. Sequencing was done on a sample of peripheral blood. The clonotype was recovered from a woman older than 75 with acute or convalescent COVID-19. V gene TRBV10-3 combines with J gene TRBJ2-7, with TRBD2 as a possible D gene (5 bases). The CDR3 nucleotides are TGTGCCATCAGCCCGGACTCCGCATTAGATGAGTACTTC. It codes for CAISPDSALDEYF.